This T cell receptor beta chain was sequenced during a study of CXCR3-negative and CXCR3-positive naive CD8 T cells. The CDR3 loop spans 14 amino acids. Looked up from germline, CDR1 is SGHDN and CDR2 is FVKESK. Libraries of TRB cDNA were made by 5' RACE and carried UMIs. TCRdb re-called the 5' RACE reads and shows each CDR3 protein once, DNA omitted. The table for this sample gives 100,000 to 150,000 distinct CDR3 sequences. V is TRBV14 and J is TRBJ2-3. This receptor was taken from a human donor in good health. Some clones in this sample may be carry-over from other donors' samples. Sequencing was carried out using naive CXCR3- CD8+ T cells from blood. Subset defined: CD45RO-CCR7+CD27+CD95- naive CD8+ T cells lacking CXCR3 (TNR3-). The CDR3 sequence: CASSQDPPGNTQYF.